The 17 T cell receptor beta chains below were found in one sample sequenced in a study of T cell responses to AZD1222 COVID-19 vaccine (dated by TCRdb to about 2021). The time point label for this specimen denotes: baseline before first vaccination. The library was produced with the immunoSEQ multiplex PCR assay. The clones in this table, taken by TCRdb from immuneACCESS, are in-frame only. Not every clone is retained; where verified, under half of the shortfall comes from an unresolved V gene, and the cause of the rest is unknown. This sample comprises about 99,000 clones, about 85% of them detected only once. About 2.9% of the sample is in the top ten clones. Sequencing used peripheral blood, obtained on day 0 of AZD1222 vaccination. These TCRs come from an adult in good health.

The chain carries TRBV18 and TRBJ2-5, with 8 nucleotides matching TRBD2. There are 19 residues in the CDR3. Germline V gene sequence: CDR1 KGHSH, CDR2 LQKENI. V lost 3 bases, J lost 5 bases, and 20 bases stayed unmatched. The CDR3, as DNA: TGTGCCAGCTCACCGATGTCAATGAGCGGGAGTAGTGGGTTCGAGACCCAGTACTTC. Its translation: CASSPMSMSGSSGFETQYF.

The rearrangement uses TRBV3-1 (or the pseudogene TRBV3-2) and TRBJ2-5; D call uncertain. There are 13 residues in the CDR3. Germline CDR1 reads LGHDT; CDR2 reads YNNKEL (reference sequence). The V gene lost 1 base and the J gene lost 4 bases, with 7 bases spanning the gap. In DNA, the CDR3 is TGTGCCAGCAGCCAAGCGGGCTCAGAGACCCAGTACTTC. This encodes CASSQAGSETQYF.

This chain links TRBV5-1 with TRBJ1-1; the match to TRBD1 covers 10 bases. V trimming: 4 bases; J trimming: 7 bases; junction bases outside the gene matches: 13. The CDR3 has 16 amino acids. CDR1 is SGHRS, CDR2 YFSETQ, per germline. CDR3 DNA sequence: TGCGCCAGCAGCCCCGGGACAGGGGTTGTACTTGTTGAAGCTTTCTTT. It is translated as CASSPGTGVVLVEAFF.

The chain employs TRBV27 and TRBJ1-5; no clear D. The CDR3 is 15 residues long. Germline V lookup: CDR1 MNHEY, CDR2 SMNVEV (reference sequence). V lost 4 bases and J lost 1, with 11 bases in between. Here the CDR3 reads CASSSLTVSNQPQHF. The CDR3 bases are TGTGCCAGCAGTTCCCTTACAGTGAGCAATCAGCCCCAGCATTTT.

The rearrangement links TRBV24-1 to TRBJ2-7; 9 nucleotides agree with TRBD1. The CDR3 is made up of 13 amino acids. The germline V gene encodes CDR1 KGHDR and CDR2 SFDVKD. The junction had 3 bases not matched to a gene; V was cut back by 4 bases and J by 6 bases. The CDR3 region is CATSDNRGREQYF. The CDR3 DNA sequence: TGTGCCACCAGTGACAACAGGGGGCGCGAGCAGTACTTC.

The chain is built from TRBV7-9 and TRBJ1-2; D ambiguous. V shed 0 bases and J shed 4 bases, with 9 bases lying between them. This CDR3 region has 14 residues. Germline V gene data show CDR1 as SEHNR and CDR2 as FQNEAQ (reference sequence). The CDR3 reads CASSLAVNVYGYTF. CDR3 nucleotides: TGTGCCAGCAGCTTAGCAGTGAACGTCTATGGCTACACCTTC.

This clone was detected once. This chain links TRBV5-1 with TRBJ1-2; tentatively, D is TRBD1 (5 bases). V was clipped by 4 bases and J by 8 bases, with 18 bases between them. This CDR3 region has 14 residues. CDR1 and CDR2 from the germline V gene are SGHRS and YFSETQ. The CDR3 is CASSPEGQGKGYTF. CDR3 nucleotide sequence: TGCGCCAGCAGCCCCGAGGGGCAGGGAAAAGGCTACACCTTC. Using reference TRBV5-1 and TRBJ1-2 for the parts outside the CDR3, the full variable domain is KAGVTQTPRYLIKTRGQQVTLSCSPISGHRSVSWYQQTPGQGLQFLFEYFSETQRNKGNFPGRFSGRQFSNSRSEMNVSTLELGDSALYLCASSPEGQGKGYTFGSGTRLTVV.

Here the CDR3 DNA reads TGTGCCAGCAGCTTGGGGACTAGCGGGAGTCACAATGAGCAGTTCTTC. Its protein is CASSLGTSGSHNEQFF. The chain has TRBV5-6 and TRBJ2-1, with 13 bases identical to TRBD2. V trimming: 0 bases; J trimming: 5 bases; junction bases outside the gene matches: 2. The germline V gene has CDR1 SGHDT and CDR2 YYEEEE. The CDR3 has 16 amino acids.

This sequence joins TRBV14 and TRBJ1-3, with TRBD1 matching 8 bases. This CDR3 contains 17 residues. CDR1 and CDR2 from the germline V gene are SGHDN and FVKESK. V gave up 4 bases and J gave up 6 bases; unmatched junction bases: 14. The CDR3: CASSRQGTNWGVNTIYF. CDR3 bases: TGTGCCAGCAGCCGACAGGGGACGAACTGGGGTGTAAACACCATATATTTT.

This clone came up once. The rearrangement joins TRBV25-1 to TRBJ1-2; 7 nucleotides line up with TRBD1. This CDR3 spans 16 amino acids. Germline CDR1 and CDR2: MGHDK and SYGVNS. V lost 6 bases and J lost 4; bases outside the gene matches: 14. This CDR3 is CASSQGGRGLLYGYTF. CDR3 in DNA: TGTGCCAGCAGCCAAGGGGGCAGGGGACTCCTCTATGGCTACACCTTC.

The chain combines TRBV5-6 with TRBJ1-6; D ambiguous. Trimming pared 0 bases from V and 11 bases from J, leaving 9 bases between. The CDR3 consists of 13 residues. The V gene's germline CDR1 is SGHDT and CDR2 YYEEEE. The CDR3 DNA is TGTGCCAGCAGCTTGGCGGGTGGTCCACCCCTCCACTTT. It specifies CASSLAGGPPLHF.

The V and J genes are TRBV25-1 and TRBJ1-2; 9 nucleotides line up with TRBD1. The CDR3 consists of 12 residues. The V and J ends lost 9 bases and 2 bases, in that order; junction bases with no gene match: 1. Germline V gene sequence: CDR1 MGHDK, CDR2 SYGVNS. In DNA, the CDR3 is TGTGCCAGTGGACAGGGGAACTATGGCTACACCTTC. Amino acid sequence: CASGQGNYGYTF.

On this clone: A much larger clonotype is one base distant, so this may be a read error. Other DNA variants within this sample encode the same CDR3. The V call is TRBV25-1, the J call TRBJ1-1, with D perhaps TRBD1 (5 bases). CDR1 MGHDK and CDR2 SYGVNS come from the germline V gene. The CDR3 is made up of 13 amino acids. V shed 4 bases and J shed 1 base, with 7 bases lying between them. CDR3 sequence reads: CASSARGNTEAFF. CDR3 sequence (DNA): TGTGCCAGCAGTGCAAGGGGGAACACTGAAGCTTTCTTT. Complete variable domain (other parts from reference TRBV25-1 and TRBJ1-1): EADIYQTPRYLVIGTGKKITLECSQTMGHDKMYWYQQDPGMELHLIHYSYGVNSTEKGDLSSESTVSRIRTEHFPLTLESARPSHTSQYLCASSARGNTEAFFGQGTRLTVV.

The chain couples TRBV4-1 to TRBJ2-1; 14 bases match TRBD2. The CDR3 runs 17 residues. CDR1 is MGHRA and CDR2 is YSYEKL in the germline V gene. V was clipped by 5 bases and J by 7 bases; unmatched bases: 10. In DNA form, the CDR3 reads TGCGCCAGCAGCGCCGACCCCGGACTAGCGGGAGGTAATGAGCAGTTCTTC. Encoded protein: CASSADPGLAGGNEQFF.

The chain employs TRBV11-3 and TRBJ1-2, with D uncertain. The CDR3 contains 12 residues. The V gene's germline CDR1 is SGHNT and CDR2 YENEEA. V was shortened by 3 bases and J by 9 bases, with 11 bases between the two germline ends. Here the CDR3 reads CASSLREWSYTF. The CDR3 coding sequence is TGTGCCAGCAGCTTGAGGGAGTGGAGCTACACCTTC.

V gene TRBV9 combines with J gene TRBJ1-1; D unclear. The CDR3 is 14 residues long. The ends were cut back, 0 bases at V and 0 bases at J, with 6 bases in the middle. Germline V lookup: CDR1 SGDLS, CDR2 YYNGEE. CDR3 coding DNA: TGTGCCAGCAGCGTAGTGCCGGTGAACACTGAAGCTTTCTTT. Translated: CASSVVPVNTEAFF.

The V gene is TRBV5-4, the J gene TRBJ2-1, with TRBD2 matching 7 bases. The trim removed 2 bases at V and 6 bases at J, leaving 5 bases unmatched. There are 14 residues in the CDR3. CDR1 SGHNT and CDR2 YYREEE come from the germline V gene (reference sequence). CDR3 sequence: CASSFGLVGNEQFF. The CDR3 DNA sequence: TGTGCCAGCAGCTTCGGACTAGTCGGCAATGAGCAGTTCTTC.